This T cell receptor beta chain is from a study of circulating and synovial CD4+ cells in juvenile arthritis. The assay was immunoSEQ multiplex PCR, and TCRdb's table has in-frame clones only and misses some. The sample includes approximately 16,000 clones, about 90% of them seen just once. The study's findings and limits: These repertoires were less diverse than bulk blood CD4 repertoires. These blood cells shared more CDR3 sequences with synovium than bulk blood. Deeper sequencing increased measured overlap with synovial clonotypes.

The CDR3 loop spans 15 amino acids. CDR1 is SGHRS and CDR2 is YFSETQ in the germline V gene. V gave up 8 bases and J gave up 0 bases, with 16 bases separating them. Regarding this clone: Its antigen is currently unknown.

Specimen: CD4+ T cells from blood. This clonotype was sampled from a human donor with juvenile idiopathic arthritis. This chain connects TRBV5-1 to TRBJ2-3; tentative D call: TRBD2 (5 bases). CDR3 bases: TGCGCCAGTGGAGCAACGGGGTCTAGCACAGATACGCAGTATTTT. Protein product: CASGATGSSTDTQYF.